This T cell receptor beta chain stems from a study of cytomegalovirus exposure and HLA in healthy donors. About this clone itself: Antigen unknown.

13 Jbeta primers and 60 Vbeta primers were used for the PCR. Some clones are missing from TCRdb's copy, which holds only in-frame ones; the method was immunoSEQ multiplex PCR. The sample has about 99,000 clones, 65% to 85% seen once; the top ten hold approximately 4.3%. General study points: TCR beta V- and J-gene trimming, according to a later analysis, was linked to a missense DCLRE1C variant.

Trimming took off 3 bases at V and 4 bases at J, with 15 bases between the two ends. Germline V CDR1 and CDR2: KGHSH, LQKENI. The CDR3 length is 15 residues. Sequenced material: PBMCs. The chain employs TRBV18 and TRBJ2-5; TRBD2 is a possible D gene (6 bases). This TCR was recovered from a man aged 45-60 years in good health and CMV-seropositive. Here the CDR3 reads CASSPEGSARETQYF. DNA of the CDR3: TGTGCCAGCTCACCGGAGGGCAGCGCCCGAGAGACCCAGTACTTC.